A single sample is the source of the 5 T cell receptor beta chains below, sequenced in a study of T cells after yellow fever vaccination. TCRdb re-analysed the 5' RACE reads in MiXCR, keeping a single row per CDR3 protein. This table has around 150,000 distinct CDR3 sequences, approximately 6.7% appearing once. Specimen: CD4+ T cells sorted from PBMCs, collected about 5 days after the first yellow fever vaccination. The receptors were sampled from a man younger than 35 who received the YFV17D yellow fever vaccine.

This clonotype was seen a few times. The chain has TRBV25-1 and TRBJ1-2; D not resolved. The CDR3 has 11 amino acids. V was cut by 10 bases and J by 4 bases, with 10 bases left in between. Germline V lookup: CDR1 MGHDK, CDR2 SYGVNS. The CDR3 spells CANKTVYGYTF. The DNA for the CDR3 is TGTGCCAACAAGACCGTCTATGGCTACACCTTC.

This sequence joins TRBV30 and TRBJ2-5; D is unresolved. The V and J ends lost 0 bases and 5 bases respectively, with 10 bases between them. Germline-derived CDR1 and CDR2 are GTSNPN and SVGIG (reference sequence). This CDR3 has 13 residues. CDR3 DNA: TGTGCCTGGAGTGTAAAGGGTATGGAGACCCAGTACTTC. Translated: CAWSVKGMETQYF.

This clonotype showed up just a few times. Given a much more abundant clone one base away, this may be a read error. This chain joins TRBV5-1 and TRBJ2-2; D possibly corresponds to TRBD1 (5 bases). V lost 0 bases and J 6 bases, leaving 12 bases between the germline ends. The CDR3 covers 15 residues. Per the germline V gene, CDR1 is SGHRS and CDR2 is YFSETQ. The CDR3 loop is CASSLATGYAGELFF. The CDR3 DNA reads TGCGCCAGCAGCTTGGCAACAGGTTACGCCGGGGAGCTGTTTTTT.

The chain recombines TRBV7-2 with TRBJ2-1, with D possibly TRBD1 on 5 matching bases. From germline, CDR1 is SGHTA and CDR2 FQGNSA. Trimming removed 5 bases from V and 8 bases from J, with 13 bases in between. The CDR3 length is 13 residues. The CDR3 region has the DNA TGTGCCAGCAGCCCACAGGCGAGCGATGAGCAGTTCTTC. Its translation is CASSPQASDEQFF. Drawing the rest from reference TRBV7-2 and TRBJ2-1, the complete variable domain is GAGVSQSPSNKVTEKGKDVELRCDPISGHTALYWYRQSLGQGLEFLIYFQGNSAPDKSGLPSDRFSAERTGGSVSTLTIQRTQQEDSAVYLCASSPQASDEQFFGPGTRLTVL.

This clonotype was seen many times. This chain joins TRBV4-1 and TRBJ2-3; TRBD2 matches 10 bases. CDR1 and CDR2 (germline): MGHRA, YSYEKL. The V segment lost 0 bases and the J segment 0 bases; nucleotides outside the gene matches: 3. CDR3 length equals 17 residues. The CDR3 is CASSQEEAGGSTDTQYF. CDR3 DNA sequence: TGCGCCAGCAGCCAAGAAGAAGCGGGGGGGAGCACAGATACGCAGTATTTT.